This record concerns one TCR beta chain sequence. Antigen unknown. At one end the junction does not follow the germline gene, possibly because of a read error. These donors, healthy bone marrow donors, were studied. This CDR3 spans 15 amino acids. The germline CDR1 and CDR2 sequences are MDHEN and SYDVKM. It was with 60 Vbeta and 13 Jbeta primers that the PCR ran. The assay was immunoSEQ multiplex PCR, and TCRdb's table has in-frame clones only and misses some. The sample lists 150,000 to 200,000 clones; around 79% were seen once. This entry is derived from a study of cytomegalovirus exposure and HLA in healthy donors. General study results and limits: Per a later analysis, HLA-associated TCR beta chains showed more clonal expansion than other, equally common TCR beta chains.

Source material: PBMCs. The origin of this receptor is a man aged 35 to 55 in good health and CMV-seronegative. The V call is TRBV28, the J call TRBJ2-4, with a tentative D call TRBD1 (6 bases). Written as DNA, the CDR3 is TGTGCCAGCAGCGAGACAGGAGTAGCCAAAAACAGTCAGTACTTC. Protein sequence: CASSETGVAKNSQYF.